This T cell receptor beta chain emerged from a study of somatic mutations in cytotoxic T cells in rheumatoid arthritis (dated by TCRdb to the late 2010s). A note on the overall study: Before any treatment started and right after they were diagnosed, patients gave peripheral blood samples (roughly 32 ml EDTA). TCRB deep sequencing was performed for more than 50 rheumatoid arthritis patients and 15 to 20 healthy controls. The study asked whether expanded CD8+ T-cell clones in newly diagnosed, untreated rheumatoid arthritis carry somatic mutations, and used TCRB deep sequencing to characterize clonality. Median age was essentially the same in the patient group and the control group. Sorted V beta1+ cells also underwent TCRB sequencing, and some V beta antibody-stained T-cell populations were flow-sorted at nearly 100% purity on a FACSAria II or Sony SH800. Study-wide findings and limitations: CD8+ T-cell clonality in rheumatoid arthritis patients was not significantly different from that in age-matched healthy controls. In about an eighth of the 65 patients, more than 20% of CD8+ cells belonged to the largest CD8+ clone, while several identical CD8+ TCRB sequences were shared between blood and synovial fluid. An increase of CD8+ clonality with age was seen in patients (Spearman r of about 0.45) but not in healthy controls. The expanded CD8+ clones had unknown antigen targets, and not appearing in virus-specific databases did not rule out that they were virus-specific.

The immunoSEQ assay was applied to genomic DNA for TCRB CDR3 sequencing. The study's own analysis went as follows. Patient CD8+ clones larger than 1% were compared against published virus-specific TCRB sequences, and only a few matched. The analyses included only productive TCRB rearrangements. Clonality was calculated as a Shannon entropy-based productive clonality index, and a clone was defined by a unique TCRB CDR3 sequence. The template counts of each clone relative to the total templates per sample were used to calculate repertoire overlap between two samples. V-gene usage measured by flow cytometry correlated with TCRB sequencing V-gene usage, with a Spearman r of 0.61. Imported from immuneACCESS, the table was reduced by TCRdb to in-frame sequences with V and J called. These copies leave out some clones; in studies compared against another copy, an unresolved V gene accounts for under half, and the cause of the remainder is not known. D and trimming come from the DNA, and the V and J calls and clone size come from that table. The sample profile shows fewer than 40,000 clones; approximately 78% of them were found once. 7% to 9% of the sample belongs to the ten largest clones.

As regards this clone: Which antigen it targets is not known. Base qualities are not at hand, and no much larger clone is one base apart.

CD4+ and CD8+ cells were isolated by positive magnetic bead selection on an AutoMACS, and purity was checked by flow cytometry. After a first flow cytometry screen using a TCR V beta antibody panel, clonal expansions were characterized through TCRB deep sequencing of sorted CD8+ fractions. Peripheral blood mononuclear cells were isolated by Ficoll-Paque PLUS density gradient separation. Using Nucleospin Tissue or Tissue XS kits, DNA was extracted from CD4-enriched, CD8-enriched or PBMC samples, with quantification by a Qubit 2.0 fluorometer. The material sequenced was CD8+ T cells sorted from blood. This clonotype was sampled from an adult with rheumatoid arthritis.

The DNA sequence is given as TGTGCCAGCAGTACATACAGGGGACTGAACACTGAAGCTTTCTTT. It encodes CASSTYRGLNTEAFF. This chain is built from TRBV6-5 and TRBJ1-1; 7 junctional bases match TRBD1. Its CDR3 holds 15 amino acids, cysteine through phenylalanine. The kept DNA is CDR3 alone, 45 bases in frame from the first base. CDR1 and CDR2, per the germline V gene, are MNHEY and SVGAGI. Germline trimming amounts to 5 bases on V and 0 bases on J, with 6 as the count of junction bases outside the gene matches.